Listed below are T cell receptor beta chains from one sample, sequenced in a study of vaccination effects on CD4 cells after COVID-19. Here immunoSEQ multiplex PCR was the method, and the copy in TCRdb shows in-frame clones only, minus some. This table has approximately 70,000 clones, less than 75% appearing once. The antigens for these receptors are not known. This material consisted of CD4+ T cells from PBMCs cultured without peptide, taken after COVID-19 vaccination. The receptors originated from a human donor who received a COVID-19 vaccine. The CDR3 runs from the conserved cysteine through the conserved F or W. D genes are given only for firm matches.

J gene,CDR3 length,V gene,D gene,CDR3 protein,CDR3 DNA
TRBJ1-4,15,TRBV5-1,-,CASSFGVPTNEKLFF,TGCGCCAGCAGCTTCGGAGTCCCAACTAATGAAAAACTGTTTTTT
TRBJ2-3,16,TRBV7-9,TRBD1,CASSPAGTVSTDTQYF,TGTGCCAGCAGCCCGGCTGGGACAGTAAGCACAGATACGCAGTATTTT
TRBJ1-6,16,TRBV4-1,-,CASSQPDSSYNSPLHF,TGCGCCAGCAGCCAACCTGACAGCTCCTATAATTCACCCCTCCACTTT
TRBJ1-3,16,TRBV5-1,TRBD1,CASSLPTGEKGNTIYF,TGCGCCAGCAGCTTGCCCACAGGGGAAAAAGGAAACACCATATATTTT
TRBJ1-2,15,TRBV3-1/TRBV3-2,-,CASSQLSPQGYGYTF,TGTGCCAGCAGCCAACTCTCCCCGCAGGGCTATGGCTACACCTTC
TRBJ1-4,13,TRBV18,-,CASSRGRGEKLFF,TGTGCCAGCTCACGGGGAAGAGGAGAAAAACTGTTTTTT
TRBJ1-6,14,TRBV5-1,-,CASSPRGVNSPLHF,TGCGCCAGCAGCCCCCGAGGGGTCAATTCACCCCTCCACTTT
TRBJ2-5,10,TRBV2,-,CASSEGTQYF,TGTGCCAGCAGCGAGGGAACCCAGTACTTC
TRBJ2-3,15,TRBV6-5,-,CASSYEARNTDTQYF,TGTGCCAGCAGTTACGAGGCTCGGAACACAGATACGCAGTATTTT
TRBJ2-3,14,TRBV7-2,-,CASSLLGPTDTQYF,TGTGCCAGCAGCTTATTGGGCCCCACAGATACGCAGTATTTT
TRBJ2-2,14,TRBV6-5,TRBD1,CASRGTEESGELFF,TGTGCCAGCAGGGGGACAGAAGAATCCGGGGAGCTGTTTTTT
TRBJ1-6,16,TRBV7-9,-,CASSLRAAGHNSPLHF,TGTGCCAGCAGCTTAAGGGCGGCAGGGCATAATTCACCCCTCCACTTT
TRBJ2-5,14,TRBV13,-,CASSLQGIPETQYF,TGTGCCAGCAGCTTACAGGGGATTCCAGAGACCCAGTACTTC
TRBJ1-3,14,TRBV6-6,-,CASRSRGPGNTIYF,TGTGCCAGCAGATCAAGGGGCCCTGGAAACACCATATATTTT